The T cell receptor (beta chain) described here comes from a study of T cells in localized non-small cell lung cancer. Study results and limitations: Across samples, adjacent lung featured a median 57 of the top 100 tumor clones. Longer overall survival accompanied higher blood T cell density. Compared with tumor, uninvolved adjacent lung displayed greater T cell clonality, ranking highest overall. Tumor samples were not multi-region, leaving intratumor heterogeneity unexcluded.

Data came from immunoSEQ multiplex PCR; TCRdb stores just in-frame clones and leaves some out. This repertoire shows 40,000 or so clones, roughly 77% found once; its top ten account for approximately 30%. Turning to this clone: Its antigen remains unidentified.

This specimen was PBMCs, taken before any cancer treatment. This receptor was identified in a woman aged 40-69 years with stage II squamous cell lung carcinoma.

CDR3: CASSDLAGELFF. CDR3 bases: TGTGCCAGCAGTGACCTAGCCGGGGAGCTGTTTTTT. The V gene is TRBV6-4, the J gene TRBJ2-2, with D hard to call. Germline loops: CDR1 MRHNA, CDR2 SNTAGT. With 2 bases removed from V and 6 bases from J, the gap between germline ends came to 4 bases. This CDR3 has 12 amino acids.